A single T cell receptor (beta chain) is shown here with its context. The record originates from a study of T cell changes during pregnancy in multiple sclerosis. CDR1 is SGHKS, CDR2 YYEKEE, per germline (reference sequence). The CDR3 is 10 residues long. With 9 bases clipped from V and 7 bases from J, the junction kept 0 bases outside the gene matches. Profiled with immunoSEQ multiplex PCR; TCRdb holds only in-frame clones, not every one. The sample includes tens of thousands of clones, 90% of them seen just once. The chain is built from TRBV5-5 and TRBJ2-1; TRBD2 matches 8 bases. This TCR came from a female donor in good health, enrolled as a control in a pregnancy study. Source: peripheral blood, taken in the third trimester of pregnancy. The CDR3 protein is CATGGNEQFF. CDR3 nucleotide sequence: TGTGCCACGGGGGGGAATGAGCAGTTCTTC.